This TCR beta chain originates from a study of CD8 T cells in Susac syndrome. Study results and caveats: The authors acknowledged that their TCR sequencing and HLA analysis involved a relatively small number of individuals.

To note about this clonotype: What it binds is not known.

After extraction with the RNeasy kit, roughly 0.5 to 1 ug of the RNA was reverse transcribed using random hexamers. Amplification of TCR beta CDR3 was carried out by immunoSEQ multiplex PCR, which covered 54 Vbeta and 13 Jbeta segments. TCRdb analysed the immunoSEQ multiplex PCR reads with MiXCR anew, one entry per CDR3 protein. The table has hundreds of thousands of distinct CDR3 sequences, nearly 97% seen once. CDR1 is SQVTM, CDR2 ANQGSEA, per germline. The germline V and J ends were trimmed by 3 bases and 3 bases, with 14 bases remaining between them. This CDR3 has 14 residues. The authors sequenced TCR beta from blood CD8+ and CD4+ T cells. Negative magnetic isolation gave CD8+ and CD4+ cells; FACS enriched CD8+ TEMRA.

This sequence was found in a human donor with multiple sclerosis. J is TRBJ1-1 and V is TRBV29-1, with D tentatively TRBD1 (5 bases). The sequenced material came from CD4+ T cells from PBMCs. The CDR3 DNA reads as TGCAGCGTTGATGGCGGACAACCCTACACTGAAGCTTTCTTT. It encodes CSVDGGQPYTEAFF. Full variable domain (missing parts from reference TRBV29-1 and TRBJ1-1): SAVISQKPSRDICQRGTSLTIQCQVDSQVTMMFWYRQQPGQSLTLIATANQGSEATYESGFVIDKFPISRPNLTFSTLTVSNMSPEDSSIYLCSVDGGQPYTEAFFGQGTRLTVV.